Following are 2 T cell receptor beta chains from one sample sequenced in a study of T cells expressing NK-cell markers. No DNA is given; TCRdb re-called the 5' RACE reads and lists each CDR3 protein once. The listing contains a few hundred thousand distinct CDR3 sequences. The sample consisted of blood T cells: a sorted CD56 or NKG2C T cell subset, CD4+ or CD8+ T cells, or bulk PBMC T cells (not recorded which). These receptors were obtained from a young man in good health.

This chain uses TRBV12-3 or TRBV12-4 with TRBJ2-1; TCRdb outputs TRBD1, but without DNA this stays unchecked. This CDR3 is built from 16 residues. CDR3 protein: CASSLARFGGSDEQFF.

The chain has TRBV6-1 and TRBJ1-1; TCRdb proposes TRBD1, but this gene call is untestable without DNA. The CDR3 spans 14 residues. CDR1 MNHNS and CDR2 SASEGT come from the germline V gene. The CDR3 sequence: CASGRGFEGAEAFF.